The 25 T cell receptor beta chains below all came from one sample that was sequenced in a study of T cells in Graves' hyperthyroidism and ophthalmopathy. Amplification yielded TCR beta CDR3 regions, with RNA transcripts as the source. The study used the HTBI primer set for a first-round RT-PCR of the TCR CDR3. Using its own MiXCR run on the multiplex PCR reads, TCRdb lists one record per CDR3 protein. The table records about 360,000 distinct CDR3 sequences, under 15% of them present only once. Sequencing was performed on blood. Source of these receptors: a woman younger than 30 with Graves' hyperthyroidism.

In DNA form, the CDR3 reads TGCAGTGCTAGAGTTATAGATGAAAAACTGTTTTTT. Its protein product is CSARVIDEKLFF. This chain uses TRBV20-1 with TRBJ1-4; no clear D. Trimming removed 1 base at V and 6 bases at J, with 6 bases between. Germline CDR1 and CDR2: DFQATT and SNEGSKA (reference sequence). This CDR3 has 12 amino acids.

This clonotype came up a few times. V is TRBV10-3 and J is TRBJ1-2, with unresolved D. Trimming took off 2 bases at V and 5 bases at J, with 6 bases between the two ends. This CDR3 is built from 12 residues. Germline V CDR1 and CDR2: ENHRY, SYGVKD. The CDR3 coding sequence is TGTGCCATCAGTGAGCGCCAGTATGGCTACACCTTC. As protein: CAISERQYGYTF.

This clonotype showed up many times. The chain's CDR3 is CASSLGDADNEQFF. In nucleotides, the CDR3 is TGTGCCAGCAGCCTAGGGGACGCTGACAATGAGCAGTTCTTC. The chain joins TRBV27 to TRBJ2-1; D may be TRBD1 or TRBD2 (5 bases each). Germline CDR1 and CDR2: MNHEY and SMNVEV (reference sequence). Trimming took 6 bases from V and 5 from J, leaving 14 bases between them. This CDR3 contains 14 residues.

This clonotype was detected many times. The chain is built from TRBV6-1 and TRBJ2-3; unclear D gene. The CDR3 runs to 16 residues. Germline CDR1 and CDR2: MNHNS and SASEGT. Trimming left V 2 bases short and J 2 bases short, with 14 bases between. The CDR3 DNA reads as TGTGCCAGCAGTGAACTTGGCGGTGATCTCACAGATACGCAGTATTTT. Translated, it gives CASSELGGDLTDTQYF.

There are many counts of this clonotype. V and J are TRBV7-2 and TRBJ2-2; no firm D call. V was cut by 5 bases and J by 1 base, with 14 bases left in between. There are 16 residues in the CDR3. The germline V gene encodes CDR1 SGHTA and CDR2 FQGNSA. CDR3 region: CASSAPRIQNTGELFF. Written as DNA, the CDR3 is TGTGCCAGCAGCGCTCCCCGCATACAGAACACCGGGGAGCTGTTTTTT.

This clonotype occurred a few times. This chain uses TRBV20-1 with TRBJ1-2, with D unclear. The V gene's germline CDR1 is DFQATT and CDR2 SNEGSKA (reference sequence). This CDR3 region has 17 residues. V lost 0 bases and J 8 bases, leaving 25 bases between the germline ends. The CDR3 loop is CSAREAVRIQDRGGYTF. CDR3 nucleotide sequence: TGCAGTGCTAGAGAGGCCGTCAGGATTCAGGATCGGGGAGGCTACACCTTC.

This clonotype has more than one count but fewer than ten. The chain employs TRBV19 and TRBJ1-1, with unresolved D. Trimming removed 3 bases at V and 4 bases at J, with 12 bases between. Germline CDR1 is LNHDA and CDR2 is SQIVND (reference sequence). The length of the CDR3 is 14 residues. The CDR3 DNA reads as TGTGCCAGTAGTATCCCCAGGACTAGCACTGAAGCTTTCTTT. It is translated as CASSIPRTSTEAFF.

This clonotype was seen many times. This chain connects TRBV18 to TRBJ2-1; 10 nucleotides align to TRBD1. This CDR3 spans 16 amino acids. CDR1 and CDR2 (germline): KGHSH, LQKENI. V trimming: 8 bases; J trimming: 2 bases; junction bases outside the gene matches: 9. This CDR3 reads CASRLETGGTYNEQFF. Written as DNA, the CDR3 is TGTGCCAGCCGCCTCGAGACAGGGGGCACCTACAATGAGCAGTTCTTC.

This clonotype came up many times. V gene TRBV12-3 or TRBV12-4 combines with J gene TRBJ2-7; D gene ambiguous. The CDR3 covers 14 residues. Deletions cut 3 bases from V and 2 bases from J, with 11 bases between. In DNA form, the CDR3 reads TGTGCCAGCAGTTTGTATGAAATCCCCTACGAGCAGTACTTC. Its protein is CASSLYEIPYEQYF.

The rearrangement joins TRBV24-1 to TRBJ2-2; 8 bases align to TRBD1. The CDR3 covers 16 residues. V dropped 4 bases and J dropped 7; count of bases not matched to a gene: 10. The germline CDR1 and CDR2 sequences are KGHDR and SFDVKD. The CDR3 region has the DNA TGTGCCACCAGTGACCATCCCAGGGGGCCTAGCGGGGAGCTGTTTTTT. It codes for CATSDHPRGPSGELFF.

Ten or more counts support this clonotype. The gene calls are TRBV20-1 and TRBJ1-5; D unresolved. The CDR3 has 13 residues. Germline V gene data show CDR1 as DFQATT and CDR2 as SNEGSKA (reference sequence). With 1 base removed from V and 5 bases from J, the gap between germline ends came to 9 bases. CDR3 bases: TGCAGTGCTAGAGTACCCTGGGATCAGCCCCAGCATTTT. Protein product: CSARVPWDQPQHF.

This clonotype was detected ten times or more. The chain is built from TRBV7-3 and TRBJ2-7; tentatively, D is TRBD2 (6 bases). The CDR3 is made up of 17 amino acids. Per the germline V gene, CDR1 is SGHTA and CDR2 is FQGTGA. Trimming pared 5 bases from V and 6 bases from J, leaving 26 bases between. CDR3 loop: CASSVGDSPFVRVEQYF. The CDR3 DNA reads as TGTGCCAGCAGCGTGGGGGACTCTCCCTTCGTACGGGTCGAGCAGTACTTC.

Worth noting for this clonotype: This may be a read error: a much more frequent sequence differs by one nucleotide. V and J are TRBV6-9 and TRBJ2-5; TRBD1 or TRBD2 may be the D gene (5 bases each). The CDR3 has 14 amino acids. Germline CDR1 reads MNHGY; CDR2 reads SVAAGI. CDR3 bases: TGTGCCGGCAGTTACGGGGCCTTTGGGGAGACCCAGTACTTC. Protein sequence: CAGSYGAFGETQYF.

This clonotype was seen repeatedly, ten times or more. The V gene is TRBV7-2, the J gene TRBJ2-1; TRBD2 agrees at 7 bases. This CDR3 is built from 14 residues. The germline V gene has CDR1 SGHTA and CDR2 FQGNSA. After removal of 5 bases from V and 7 bases from J, the junction contained 8 bases not matched to a gene. CDR3 in DNA: TGTGCCAGCAGCCCCCTGACTAGCTGGAATGAGCAGTTCTTC. Protein sequence: CASSPLTSWNEQFF.

This chain joins TRBV12-3 or TRBV12-4 and TRBJ2-5; 8 nucleotides match TRBD1. The CDR3 runs 14 residues. The V gene end was trimmed by 3 bases and the J gene end by 5 bases; junction bases not matched to a gene: 5. DNA of the CDR3: TGTGCCAGCAGTTTCAGGGGGCTTAGGGAGACCCAGTACTTC. It specifies CASSFRGLRETQYF.

This clonotype was counted only a few times. V usage is TRBV2 and J usage is TRBJ2-3; D is perhaps TRBD1 or TRBD2 (5 bases each). This CDR3 has 14 amino acids. V shed 11 bases and J shed 0 bases, with 15 bases lying between them. The V gene's germline CDR1 is SNHLY and CDR2 FYNNEI. CDR3 loop: CADSRDGSTDTQYF. The DNA for the CDR3 is TGTGCCGACAGCAGGGACGGGAGCACAGATACGCAGTATTTT.

This clonotype showed up just a few times. The chain links TRBV7-9 to TRBJ1-6; no clear D. Germline loops: CDR1 SEHNR, CDR2 FQNEAQ (reference sequence). V gave up 7 bases and J gave up 6 bases, with 13 bases separating them. The CDR3 contains 14 residues. CDR3: CASTSRVPNSPLHF. For the CDR3, the DNA is TGTGCCAGCACCTCCCGGGTCCCTAATTCACCCCTCCACTTT.

This clonotype has at least ten counts. The chain carries TRBV12-3 or TRBV12-4 and TRBJ2-3; TRBD2 matches 9 bases. The CDR3 runs 15 residues. V was clipped by 4 bases and J by 5 bases; unmatched bases: 7. The CDR3 is CASSSRLAVRDTQYF. The CDR3 DNA reads as TGTGCCAGCAGTTCCCGACTAGCGGTTCGAGATACGCAGTATTTT.

This clonotype was observed many times. The chain recombines TRBV24-1 with TRBJ2-1; D ambiguous. CDR1 KGHDR and CDR2 SFDVKD come from the germline V gene. Trimming left V 1 base short and J 10 bases short, with 7 bases between. CDR3 length equals 12 residues. The CDR3 nucleotides read TGTGCCACCAGTGATTTCGCGAGAGAGCAGTTCTTC. This codes for CATSDFAREQFF.

The chain carries TRBV19 and TRBJ2-2; the D gene is possibly TRBD2 (5 bases). The germline V gene encodes CDR1 LNHDA and CDR2 SQIVND (reference sequence). The CDR3 extends over 12 amino acids. V dropped 6 bases and J dropped 8 bases, with 10 bases sitting between them. The CDR3 sequence: CASRLGGGELFF. The CDR3 coding sequence is TGTGCCAGTAGACTAGGTGGGGGGGAGCTGTTTTTT.

This clonotype was seen only a few times. The chain employs TRBV19 and TRBJ1-1, with D tentatively TRBD1 (6 bases). The CDR3 extends over 13 amino acids. V was trimmed by 4 bases and J by 8 bases, leaving 14 bases between them. Per the germline V gene, CDR1 is LNHDA and CDR2 is SQIVND (reference sequence). CDR3 residues: CASSTQQGGEAFF. DNA of the CDR3: TGTGCCAGTAGTACACAACAGGGCGGAGAAGCTTTCTTT.

This clonotype was observed a few times. The chain has TRBV7-8 and TRBJ1-6; D is uncertain. The CDR3 is 16 residues long. CDR1 is SGHVS and CDR2 is FQNEAQ in the germline V gene. V shed 4 bases and J shed 5 bases, with 15 bases lying between them. The CDR3 region has the DNA TGTGCCAGCAGCTGGGCTCGGTCCCCGAATAATTCACCCCTCCACTTT. Encoded protein: CASSWARSPNNSPLHF.

This clonotype was picked up many times. The chain couples TRBV12-3 or TRBV12-4 to TRBJ2-7, with TRBD2 as a possible D gene (7 bases). The V and J ends lost 6 bases and 4 bases respectively, with 19 bases between them. This CDR3 has 15 residues. DNA for the CDR3: TGTGCCAGCAGCCTTGGGGGGGGGGCGGGGTACGAGCAGTACTTC. As protein: CASSLGGGAGYEQYF.

The genes are TRBV11-2 and TRBJ2-7, with 7 bases identical to TRBD2. The V and J ends lost 1 base and 3 bases, in that order; junction bases with no gene match: 9. The CDR3 runs 16 residues. Germline lookup yields CDR1 SGHAT and CDR2 FQNNGV. CDR3 coding DNA: TGTGCCAGCAGCTTAGCCCCTAGCGGAAATTACTACGAGCAGTACTTC. Amino acid sequence: CASSLAPSGNYYEQYF.

This clonotype was detected only a few times. V usage is TRBV20-1 and J usage is TRBJ1-1; TRBD1 agrees at 8 bases. Trimming at V came to 2 bases and at J to 3 bases, leaving 14 bases not matched to a gene. Looked up from germline, CDR1 is DFQATT and CDR2 is SNEGSKA (reference sequence). The CDR3 runs 17 residues. CDR3 sequence reads: CSARLQGADWGDTEAFF. The CDR3 DNA follows: TGCAGTGCTAGACTTCAGGGGGCAGATTGGGGGGACACTGAAGCTTTCTTT.